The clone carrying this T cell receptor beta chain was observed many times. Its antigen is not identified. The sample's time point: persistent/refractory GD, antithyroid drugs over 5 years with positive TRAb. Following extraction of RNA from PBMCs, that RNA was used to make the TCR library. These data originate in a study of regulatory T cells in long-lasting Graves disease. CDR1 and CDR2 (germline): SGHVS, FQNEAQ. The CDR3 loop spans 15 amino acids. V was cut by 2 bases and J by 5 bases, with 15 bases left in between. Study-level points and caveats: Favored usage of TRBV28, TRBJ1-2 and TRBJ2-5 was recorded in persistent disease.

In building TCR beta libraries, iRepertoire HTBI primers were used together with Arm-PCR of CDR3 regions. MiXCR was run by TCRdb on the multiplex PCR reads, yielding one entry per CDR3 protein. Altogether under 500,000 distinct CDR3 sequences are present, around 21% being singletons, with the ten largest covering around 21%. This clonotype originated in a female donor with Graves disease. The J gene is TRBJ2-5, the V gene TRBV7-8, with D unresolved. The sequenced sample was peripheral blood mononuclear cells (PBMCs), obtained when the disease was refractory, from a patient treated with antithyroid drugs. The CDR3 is CASSLSLRDKETQYF. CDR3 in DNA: TGTGCCAGCAGCTTAAGTTTGCGAGACAAGGAGACCCAGTACTTC.